This T cell receptor beta chain was sequenced during a study of blood T cell repertoires in COVID-19. Germline V gives CDR1 LNHDA, CDR2 SQIVND (reference sequence). The CDR3 runs 13 residues. The V gene end was trimmed by 6 bases and the J gene end by 1 base; junction bases not matched to a gene: 1. The assay was immunoSEQ multiplex PCR, and TCRdb's table has in-frame clones only and misses some. Of 100,000 to 150,000 clones listed, 80% to 90% are singletons. The origin of this receptor is a woman aged 45-65 years with acute or convalescent COVID-19. The chain employs TRBV19 and TRBJ2-7, with TRBD2 identical over 9 bases. The specimen was peripheral blood. The CDR3 is CASRTSGSYEQYF. The CDR3, as DNA: TGTGCCAGTAGGACTAGCGGATCCTACGAGCAGTACTTC.